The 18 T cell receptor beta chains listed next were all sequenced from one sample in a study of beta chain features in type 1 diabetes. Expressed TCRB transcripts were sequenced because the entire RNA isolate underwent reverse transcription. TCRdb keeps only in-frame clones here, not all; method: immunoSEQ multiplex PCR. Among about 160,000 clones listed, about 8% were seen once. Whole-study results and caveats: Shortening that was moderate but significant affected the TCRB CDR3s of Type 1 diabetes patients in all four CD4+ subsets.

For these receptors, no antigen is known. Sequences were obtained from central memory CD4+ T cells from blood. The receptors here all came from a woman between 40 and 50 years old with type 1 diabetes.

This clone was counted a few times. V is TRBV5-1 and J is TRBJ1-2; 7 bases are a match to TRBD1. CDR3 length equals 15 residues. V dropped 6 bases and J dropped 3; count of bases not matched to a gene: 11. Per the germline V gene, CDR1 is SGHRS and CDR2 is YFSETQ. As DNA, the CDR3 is TGCGCCAGCAAGCCGGAGCGAACAGGGGACTATGGCTACACCTTC. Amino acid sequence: CASKPERTGDYGYTF. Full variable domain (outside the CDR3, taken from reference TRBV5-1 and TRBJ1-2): KAGVTQTPRYLIKTRGQQVTLSCSPISGHRSVSWYQQTPGQGLQFLFEYFSETQRNKGNFPGRFSGRQFSNSRSEMNVSTLELGDSALYLCASKPERTGDYGYTFGSGTRLTVV.

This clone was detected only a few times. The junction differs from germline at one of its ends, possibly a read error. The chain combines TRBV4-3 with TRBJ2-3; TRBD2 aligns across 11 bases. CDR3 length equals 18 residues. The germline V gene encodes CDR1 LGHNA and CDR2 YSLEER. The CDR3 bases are TGCGCCAGCAGCCAAGATCTCCCAACTAGCGGGAGCATAGATACGCAGTATTTT. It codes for CASSQDLPTSGSIDTQYF.

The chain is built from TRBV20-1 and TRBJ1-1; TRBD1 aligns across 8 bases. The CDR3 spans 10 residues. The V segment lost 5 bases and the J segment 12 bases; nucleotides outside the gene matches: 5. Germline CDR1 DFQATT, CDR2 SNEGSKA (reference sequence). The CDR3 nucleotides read TGCAGTGCTCAGGACAGGGATCCTTTCTTT. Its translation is CSAQDRDPFF.

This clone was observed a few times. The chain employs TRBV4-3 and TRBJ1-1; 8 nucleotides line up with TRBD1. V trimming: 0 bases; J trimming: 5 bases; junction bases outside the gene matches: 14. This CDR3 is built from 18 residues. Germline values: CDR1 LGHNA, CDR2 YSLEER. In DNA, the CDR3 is TGCGCCAGCAGCCAAGAGCGGCGGGCAGGGGGCTTCGGGACTGAAGCTTTCTTT. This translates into CASSQERRAGGFGTEAFF.

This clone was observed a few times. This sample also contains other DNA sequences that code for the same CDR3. The CDR3: CASSLTSDRADTQYF. The CDR3 nucleotides read TGTGCCAGCAGCTTAACGTCCGACAGGGCCGATACGCAGTATTTT. The rearrangement links TRBV7-3 to TRBJ2-3; 7 nucleotides match TRBD1. Trimming cost V 0 bases and J 6 bases; bases outside gene matches: 6. Looked up from germline, CDR1 is SGHTA and CDR2 is FQGTGA. CDR3 length: 15 residues.

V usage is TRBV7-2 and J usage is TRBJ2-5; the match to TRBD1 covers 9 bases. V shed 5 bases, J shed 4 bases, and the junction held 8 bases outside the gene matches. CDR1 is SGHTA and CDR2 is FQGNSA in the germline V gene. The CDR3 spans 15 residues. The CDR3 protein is CASSPPGQGIETQYF. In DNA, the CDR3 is TGTGCCAGCAGCCCGCCGGGACAGGGTATAGAGACCCAGTACTTC.

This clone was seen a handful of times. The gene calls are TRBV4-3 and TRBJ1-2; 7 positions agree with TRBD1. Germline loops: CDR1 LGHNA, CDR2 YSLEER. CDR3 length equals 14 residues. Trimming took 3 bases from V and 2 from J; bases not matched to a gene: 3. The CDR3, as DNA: TGCGCCAGCAGCCAGATGACAGGGAACTATGGCTACACCTTC. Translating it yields CASSQMTGNYGYTF.

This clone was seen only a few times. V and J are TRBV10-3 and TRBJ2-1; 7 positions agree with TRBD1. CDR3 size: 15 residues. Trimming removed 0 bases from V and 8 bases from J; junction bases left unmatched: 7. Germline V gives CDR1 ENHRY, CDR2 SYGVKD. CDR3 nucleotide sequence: TGTGCCATCAGTGAGTCTAGGGGGCCCTCCGATGAGCAGTTCTTC. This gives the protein CAISESRGPSDEQFF.

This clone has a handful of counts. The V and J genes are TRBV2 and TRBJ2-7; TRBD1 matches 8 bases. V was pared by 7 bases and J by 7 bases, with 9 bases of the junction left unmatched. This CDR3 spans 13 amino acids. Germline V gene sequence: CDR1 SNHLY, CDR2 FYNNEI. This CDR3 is CASTLGQVGEQYF. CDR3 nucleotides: TGTGCCAGCACCCTGGGACAGGTTGGGGAGCAGTACTTC. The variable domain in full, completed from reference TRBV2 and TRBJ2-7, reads EPEVTQTPSHQVTQMGQEVILRCVPISNHLYFYWYRQILGQKVEFLVSFYNNEISEKSEIFDDQFSVERPDGSNFTLKIRSTKLEDSAMYFCASTLGQVGEQYFGPGTRLTVT.

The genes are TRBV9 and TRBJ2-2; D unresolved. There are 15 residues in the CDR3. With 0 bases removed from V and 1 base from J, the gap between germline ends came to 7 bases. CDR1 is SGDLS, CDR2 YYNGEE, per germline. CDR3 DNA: TGTGCCAGCAGCGTAGGCTCGGGGAACACCGGGGAGCTGTTTTTT. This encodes CASSVGSGNTGELFF.

The CDR3 DNA sequence: TGTGCCAGCAGCTTAGACGGGAGGGTGGGGGAAAAACTGTTTTTT. Protein: CASSLDGRVGEKLFF. The J gene is TRBJ1-4, the V gene TRBV7-2; D is ambiguous. The germline V gene has CDR1 SGHTA and CDR2 FQGNSA. Trimming left V 1 base short and J 8 bases short, with 14 bases between. This CDR3 has 15 residues.

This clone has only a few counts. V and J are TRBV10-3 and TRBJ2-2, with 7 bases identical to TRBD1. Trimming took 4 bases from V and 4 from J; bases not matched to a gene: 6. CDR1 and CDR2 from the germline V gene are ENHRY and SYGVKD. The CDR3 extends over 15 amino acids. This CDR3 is CAISGGQTITGELFF. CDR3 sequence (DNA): TGTGCCATCAGTGGGGGACAGACTATCACCGGGGAGCTGTTTTTT.

CDR3 sequence reads: CASSPLLRTDTQYF. CDR3 coding DNA: TGTGCCAGCAGCCCTTTACTCCGCACAGATACGCAGTATTTT. The chain recombines TRBV28 with TRBJ2-3; D is unresolved. The germline V gene has CDR1 MDHEN and CDR2 SYDVKM. V gave up 6 bases and J gave up 1 base, with 11 bases separating them. The CDR3 runs to 14 residues.

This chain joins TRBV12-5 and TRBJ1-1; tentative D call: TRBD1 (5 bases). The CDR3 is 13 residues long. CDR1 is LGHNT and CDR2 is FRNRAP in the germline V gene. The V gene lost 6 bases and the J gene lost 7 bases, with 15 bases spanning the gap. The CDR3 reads CASGEDWGDEAFF. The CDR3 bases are TGTGCTAGTGGGGAAGACTGGGGGGATGAAGCTTTCTTT.

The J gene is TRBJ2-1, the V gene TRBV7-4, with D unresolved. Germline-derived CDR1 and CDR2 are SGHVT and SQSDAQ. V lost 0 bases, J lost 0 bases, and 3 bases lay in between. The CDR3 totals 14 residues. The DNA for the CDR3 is TGTGCCAGCAGCTTAGCGGCCTCCTACAATGAGCAGTTCTTC. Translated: CASSLAASYNEQFF.

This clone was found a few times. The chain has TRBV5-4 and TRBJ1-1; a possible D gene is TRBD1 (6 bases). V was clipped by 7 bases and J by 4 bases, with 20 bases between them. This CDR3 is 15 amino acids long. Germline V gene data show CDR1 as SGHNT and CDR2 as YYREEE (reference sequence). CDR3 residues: CASALGRQDVTEAFF. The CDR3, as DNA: TGTGCCAGCGCCCTAGGAAGACAGGACGTCACTGAAGCTTTCTTT.

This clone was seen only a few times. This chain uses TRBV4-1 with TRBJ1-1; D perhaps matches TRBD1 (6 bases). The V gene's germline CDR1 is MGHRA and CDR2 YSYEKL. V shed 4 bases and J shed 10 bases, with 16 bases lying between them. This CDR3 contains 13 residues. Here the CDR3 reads CASSPGPGGRAFF. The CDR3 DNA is TGCGCCAGCAGCCCAGGCCCCGGGGGGCGAGCTTTCTTT.

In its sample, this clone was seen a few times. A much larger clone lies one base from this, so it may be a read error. CDR3 region: CASSLVGQGVAGELFF. The CDR3 DNA reads TGCGCCAGCAGCTTGGTAGGACAGGGTGTCGCCGGGGAGCTGTTTTTT. The chain is built from TRBV5-1 and TRBJ2-2, with 8 bases lining up with TRBD1. This CDR3 has 16 residues. The germline V gene encodes CDR1 SGHRS and CDR2 YFSETQ. V was clipped by 0 bases and J by 6 bases; unmatched bases: 7. The whole variable domain, remainder taken from reference TRBV5-1 and TRBJ2-2, is KAGVTQTPRYLIKTRGQQVTLSCSPISGHRSVSWYQQTPGQGLQFLFEYFSETQRNKGNFPGRFSGRQFSNSRSEMNVSTLELGDSALYLCASSLVGQGVAGELFFGEGSRLTVL.